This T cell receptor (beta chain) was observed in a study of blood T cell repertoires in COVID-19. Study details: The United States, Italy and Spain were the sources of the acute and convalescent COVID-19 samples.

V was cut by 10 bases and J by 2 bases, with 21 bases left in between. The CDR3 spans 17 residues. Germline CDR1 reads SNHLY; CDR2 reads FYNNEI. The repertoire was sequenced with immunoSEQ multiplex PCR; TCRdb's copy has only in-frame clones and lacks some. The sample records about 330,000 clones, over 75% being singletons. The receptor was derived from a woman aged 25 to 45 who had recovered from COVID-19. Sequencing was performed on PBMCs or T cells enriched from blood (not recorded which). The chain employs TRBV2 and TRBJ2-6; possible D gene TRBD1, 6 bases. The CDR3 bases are TGTGCCACCCTCCGACAGGCGCACCGTCCTGGGGCCAACGTCCTGACTTTC. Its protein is CATLRQAHRPGANVLTF.